This TCR beta chain was captured in a study of T cell changes during pregnancy in multiple sclerosis. This CDR3 has 14 residues. With V trimmed by 5 bases and J by 8 bases, 9 bases remained unmatched. From germline, CDR1 is PRHDT and CDR2 FYEKMQ (reference sequence). The table came from immunoSEQ multiplex PCR; TCRdb's copy has only in-frame clones and leaves some out. This sample carries 40,000 to 50,000 clones, around 93% of them seen once, and the ten largest clones take around 9.6%. The material was CD8+ T cells from peripheral blood mononuclear cells, obtained after pregnancy. This receptor was taken from a female donor with multiple sclerosis, enrolled in a pregnancy study. This chain joins TRBV13 and TRBJ1-2, with 9 positions matching TRBD1. The CDR3 here is CASSLEGTGQGYTF. For the CDR3, the DNA is TGTGCCAGCAGCCTAGAAGGGACAGGGCAAGGCTACACCTTC.